What follows are 21 T cell receptor beta chains derived from one specimen sequenced in a study of blood T cell repertoires in COVID-19. Using immunoSEQ multiplex PCR, the repertoire was profiled, and TCRdb retains in-frame clones only, with some absent. Found here are about 270,000 clones, approximately 89% of them singletons; the top ten hold around 8.8%. Sequencing was carried out using peripheral blood. The receptors originated from a man between 35 and 55 years old with active or convalescent COVID-19.

This sequence joins TRBV15 and TRBJ1-1, with D tentatively TRBD1 (6 bases). The CDR3 is 13 amino acids. In germline, CDR1 is LNHNV, CDR2 YYDKDF (reference sequence). Trimming removed 6 bases from V and 5 bases from J, with 13 bases in between. The CDR3 coding sequence is TGTGCCACCAGGCTACAGGGTGAGACTGAAGCTTTCTTT. It yields the protein CATRLQGETEAFF.

This clone was detected only a few times. The rearrangement joins TRBV19 to TRBJ2-7; TRBD1 agrees at 10 bases. After removal of 4 bases from V and 7 bases from J, the junction contained 10 bases not matched to a gene. Per germline, CDR1 LNHDA and CDR2 SQIVND (reference sequence). The CDR3 covers 15 residues. CDR3 region: CASSTTRQGAREQYF. DNA of the CDR3: TGTGCCAGTAGTACCACTCGACAGGGGGCTAGGGAGCAGTACTTC.

This chain uses TRBV5-5 with TRBJ2-7; no clear D. The germline V gene has CDR1 SGHKS and CDR2 YYEKEE (reference sequence). Trimming removed 3 bases at V and 1 base at J, with 11 bases between. This CDR3 contains 14 residues. The CDR3 region is CASSSHLSSYEQYF. The CDR3 DNA is TGTGCCAGCAGCTCACATCTTTCTTCCTACGAGCAGTACTTC.

This clone was observed at least ten times. This rearrangement joins TRBV5-1 to TRBJ1-1; 9 bases agree with TRBD1. The CDR3 consists of 13 residues. After removal of 1 base from V and 6 bases from J, the junction contained 1 base not matched to a gene. The germline V gene has CDR1 SGHRS and CDR2 YFSETQ. DNA for the CDR3: TGCGCCAGCAGCTTGACAGGGGGCTCTGAAGCTTTCTTT. Translated, it gives CASSLTGGSEAFF.

The chain recombines TRBV7-3 with TRBJ1-6, with a possible D match to TRBD1 (6 bases). V was clipped by 5 bases and J by 10 bases, with 18 bases between them. There are 15 residues in the CDR3. From germline, CDR1 is SGHTA and CDR2 FQGTGA. Here the CDR3 DNA reads TGTGCCAGCAGCCCTACGTCGGGGCAGGGGTCACCCCTCCACTTT. Amino acids: CASSPTSGQGSPLHF.

V gene TRBV5-8 combines with J gene TRBJ2-5; D gene unclear. This CDR3 is built from 11 residues. The germline gives CDR1 SGHTS, CDR2 YDEGEE. V was clipped by 1 base and J by 5 bases, with 3 bases between them. CDR3 in amino acids: CASSLRETQYF. As DNA, the CDR3 is TGTGCCAGCAGCTTGCGGGAGACCCAGTACTTC.

This clone has just one count. This chain uses TRBV9 with TRBJ2-7; the match to TRBD2 covers 10 bases. The trim removed 4 bases at V and 4 bases at J, leaving 8 bases unmatched. Germline CDR1 and CDR2: SGDLS and YYNGEE. The CDR3 runs to 15 residues. CDR3 residues: CASSPTSGKVYEQYF. For the CDR3, the DNA is TGTGCCAGCAGCCCTACTAGCGGGAAGGTTTACGAGCAGTACTTC.

This clone came up a few times. The genes are TRBV18 and TRBJ1-6, with unresolved D. The CDR3 loop spans 15 amino acids. The germline V gene encodes CDR1 KGHSH and CDR2 LQKENI. The V and J ends lost 3 bases and 6 bases respectively, with 12 bases between them. The CDR3: CASSPQADSNSPLHF. The CDR3 nucleotides read TGTGCCAGCTCACCCCAGGCAGATTCTAATTCACCCCTCCACTTT.

V gene TRBV4-1 combines with J gene TRBJ2-2, with 7 bases identical to TRBD2. V lost 2 bases and J lost 1; bases outside the gene matches: 4. This CDR3 comprises 16 residues. CDR1 is MGHRA, CDR2 YSYEKL, per germline. Written as DNA, the CDR3 is TGCGCCAGCAGCCAACTCACGGGGGGGAACACCGGGGAGCTGTTTTTT. This gives the protein CASSQLTGGNTGELFF.

The genes are TRBV27 and TRBJ2-7, with a possible D match to TRBD1 (6 bases). Germline values: CDR1 MNHEY, CDR2 SMNVEV (reference sequence). The CDR3 covers 15 residues. V lost 0 bases, J lost 5 bases, and 14 bases lay in between. CDR3 residues: CASSLSSRGSNEQYF. In DNA, the CDR3 is TGTGCCAGCAGTTTATCGTCCAGGGGAAGTAACGAGCAGTACTTC.

This clone showed up just a few times. The V and J genes are TRBV9 and TRBJ2-2; 7 positions agree with TRBD2. Trimming took 4 bases from V and 0 from J; bases not matched to a gene: 6. Germline V CDR1 and CDR2: SGDLS, YYNGEE. This CDR3 contains 16 residues. The CDR3 bases are TGTGCCAGCAGCCCTCGGGGGGACGCGAACACCGGGGAGCTGTTTTTT. It yields the protein CASSPRGDANTGELFF.

The J gene is TRBJ2-5, the V gene TRBV6-5, with 7 bases lining up with TRBD1. Trimming took 6 bases from V and 5 from J; bases not matched to a gene: 12. CDR1 is MNHEY, CDR2 SVGAGI, per germline. This CDR3 contains 15 residues. CDR3 residues: CASRADRDGVETQYF. The CDR3 coding sequence is TGTGCCAGCAGAGCTGACAGGGACGGTGTGGAGACCCAGTACTTC.

A single count supports this clone. J is TRBJ2-3 and V is TRBV6-1; 7 positions match TRBD1. This CDR3 comprises 13 residues. Germline lookup yields CDR1 MNHNS and CDR2 SASEGT. V gave up 6 bases and J gave up 3 bases; unmatched junction bases: 3. CDR3 DNA sequence: TGTGCCAGCAGCCGACAGGGTACAGATACGCAGTATTTT. Its protein is CASSRQGTDTQYF.

The V gene is TRBV16, the J gene TRBJ2-2; TRBD2 aligns across 12 bases. The J segment lost 1 base and the V segment lost 7 bases, leaving 4 bases of the junction unmatched. This CDR3 region has 16 residues. Germline V lookup: CDR1 KGHSY, CDR2 FQNENV. The CDR3 DNA reads as TGTGCCAGCATCAAGACTAGCGGGGGGAACACCGGGGAGCTGTTTTTT. It is translated as CASIKTSGGNTGELFF.

This clone was observed once. This chain links TRBV29-1 with TRBJ1-3; TRBD1 aligns across 9 bases. The CDR3 spans 13 residues. CDR1 is SQVTM, CDR2 ANQGSEA, per germline. The J segment lost 4 bases and the V segment lost 6 bases, leaving 4 bases of the junction unmatched. The CDR3 DNA is TGCAGCGTGGGACAGGGCGCAGGAAACACCATATATTTT. This encodes CSVGQGAGNTIYF.

This chain connects TRBV29-1 to TRBJ2-3; maybe TRBD2 (6 bases). Trimming stripped 6 bases from V and 5 bases from J, with 12 bases between. Germline V gene lookup returns CDR1 SQVTM and CDR2 ANQGSEA. The CDR3 contains 12 residues. DNA for the CDR3: TGCAGCGTGGGGACTCTCGTAGATACGCAGTATTTT. The encoded protein is CSVGTLVDTQYF.

The chain carries TRBV7-6 and TRBJ2-1; 7 bases agree with TRBD1. Germline CDR1 SGHVS, CDR2 FNYEAQ. Trimming at V came to 0 bases and at J to 6 bases, leaving 8 bases not matched to a gene. This CDR3 contains 16 residues. CDR3 protein: CASSLAGGQSFNEQFF. The CDR3 DNA reads as TGTGCCAGCAGCTTAGCAGGGGGACAGTCATTCAATGAGCAGTTCTTC.

The CDR3 reads CASSLGTPGVNTEAFF. For the CDR3, the DNA is TGTGCCAGCAGCTTAGGGACCCCGGGGGTTAACACTGAAGCTTTCTTT. This chain links TRBV7-9 with TRBJ1-1, with D maybe TRBD1 (5 bases). The CDR3 totals 16 residues. Between the trimmed V and J ends, which lost 1 base and 2 bases, there was a span of 14 bases. The germline V gene encodes CDR1 SEHNR and CDR2 FQNEAQ (reference sequence).

The chain has TRBV3-1 (or the pseudogene TRBV3-2) and TRBJ2-1; D is possibly TRBD2 (6 bases). Germline V lookup: CDR1 LGHDT, CDR2 YNNKEL (reference sequence). The CDR3 contains 15 residues. Trimming took off 4 bases at V and 8 bases at J, with 18 bases between the two ends. The CDR3 protein is CASSLGTSASDEQFF. The CDR3 DNA reads TGTGCCAGCAGCCTCGGGACTTCTGCCAGCGATGAGCAGTTCTTC.

The chain carries TRBV6-5 and TRBJ1-1; the match to TRBD1 covers 7 bases. There are 14 residues in the CDR3. The germline gives CDR1 MNHEY, CDR2 SVGAGI. Trimming at V came to 6 bases and at J to 0 bases, leaving 4 bases not matched to a gene. CDR3 nucleotide sequence: TGTGCCAGCAGCTGGGGGACAGTGAACACTGAAGCTTTCTTT. Translation gives CASSWGTVNTEAFF.

This clone was picked up one time. The gene calls are TRBV24-1 and TRBJ1-6; D might be TRBD1 (6 bases). The germline V gene has CDR1 KGHDR and CDR2 SFDVKD. CDR3 length: 15 residues. Trimming cost V 8 bases and J 3 bases, with 13 bases left between them. The CDR3 spells CATIKDRHYNSPLHF. The CDR3, as DNA: TGTGCCACCATTAAGGACAGACACTATAATTCACCCCTCCACTTT.